Described below is a single T cell receptor (beta chain) sequence and its context. This sample stems from a study of OX40 agonist ivuxolimab in advanced cancers. Looking at the study overall: One patient with hepatocellular carcinoma and two with cutaneous melanoma, three in all, had partial responses.

Patients with a history of autoimmune disease or on systemic immunosuppression were excluded. V trimming: 2 bases; J trimming: 6 bases; junction bases outside the gene matches: 12. CDR1 and CDR2 from the germline V gene are LGHNA and YNFKEQ. This CDR3 is 17 amino acids long. Using immunoSEQ multiplex PCR, the repertoire was profiled, and TCRdb retains in-frame clones only, with some absent. The top ten clones hold 2.5% to 3% of a sample with tens of thousands of clones, roughly 90% of them seen once. J is TRBJ2-7 and V is TRBV4-2; TRBD1 matches at 11 bases. The source was CD4+ or CD8+ T cells sorted from blood, collected in a trial of the OX40 agonist ivuxolimab. This sequence was found in an adult with an advanced solid tumor such as melanoma, head and neck, liver or kidney cancer. For the CDR3, the DNA is TGTGCCAGCAGCCAAACTATCCGGACAGGGGGCTCTTCCGAGCAGTACTTC. This codes for CASSQTIRTGGSSEQYF.